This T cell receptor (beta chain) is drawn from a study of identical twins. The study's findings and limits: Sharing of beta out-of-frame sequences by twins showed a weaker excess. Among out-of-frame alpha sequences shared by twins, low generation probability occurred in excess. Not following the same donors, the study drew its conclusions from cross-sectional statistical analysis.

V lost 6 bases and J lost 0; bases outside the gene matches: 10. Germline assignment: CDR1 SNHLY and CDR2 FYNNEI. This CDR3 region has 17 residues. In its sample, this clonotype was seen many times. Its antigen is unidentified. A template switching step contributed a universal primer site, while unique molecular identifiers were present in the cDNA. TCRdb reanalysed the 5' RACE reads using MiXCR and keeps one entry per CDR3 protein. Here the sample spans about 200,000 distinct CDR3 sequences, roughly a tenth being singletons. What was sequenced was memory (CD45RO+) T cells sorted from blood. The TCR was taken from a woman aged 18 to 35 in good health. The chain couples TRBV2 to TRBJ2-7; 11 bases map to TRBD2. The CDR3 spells CASSASLAGGLSYEQYF. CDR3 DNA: TGTGCCAGCAGCGCCTCGCTAGCGGGGGGCCTCTCCTACGAGCAGTACTTC.